This T cell receptor (beta chain) comes out of a study of cytomegalovirus exposure and HLA in healthy donors. Study in general: Genotyping of under 500 donors showed that 80% to 85% belonged to the Caucasian-associated ancestry cluster.

Study results and caveats: Presence/absence results assume similar sequencing depth per donor, which may not hold. It was reported that TCR beta sequences correctly inferred the HLA-A and HLA-B alleles for most subjects.

Regarding this clone: No antigen is known for it.

60 Vbeta and 13 Jbeta primers were used in PCR. Only in-frame clones appear in the TCRdb table, and some are missing; sequencing was by immunoSEQ multiplex PCR. The profile shows around 150,000 clones, 60% to 80% of them singletons. The V gene's germline CDR1 is SQVTM and CDR2 ANQGSEA. The CDR3 runs 11 residues. V was cut by 6 bases and J by 4 bases, with 6 bases left in between. Sequences were obtained from PBMCs. The chain is built from TRBV29-1 and TRBJ1-4, with a weak D call TRBD1 (6 bases). This receptor was taken from a man aged 50 or older in good health and CMV-seropositive. The CDR3 sequence: CSVDSNEKLFF. CDR3 sequence (DNA): TGCAGCGTGGACAGTAATGAAAAACTGTTTTTT. The full variable domain, its missing parts supplied by reference TRBV29-1 and TRBJ1-4, is SAVISQKPSRDICQRGTSLTIQCQVDSQVTMMFWYRQQPGQSLTLIATANQGSEATYESGFVIDKFPISRPNLTFSTLTVSNMSPEDSSIYLCSVDSNEKLFFGSGTQLSVL.